The 22 T cell receptor beta chains in this list originate from one sample, sequenced in a study of shared clonotypes between healthy human individuals. Assay used: immunoSEQ multiplex PCR; TCRdb lists only in-frame clones, some missing. This repertoire shows about a million clones, around 77% found once; its top ten account for roughly 0.83%. The sequenced sample was memory CD4+ T cells from PBMCs. Subset: CD45RA-negative fraction. Receptors originate from a man younger than 35 in good health. Some clones in this sample may be carry-over from other donors' samples.

The CDR3: CASSPRRGATSYEQYF. CDR3 bases: TGCGCCAGCAGCCCAAGGCGGGGGGCAACCTCCTACGAGCAGTACTTC. The chain carries TRBV5-1 and TRBJ2-7, with 8 bases matching TRBD2. CDR3 size: 16 residues. The germline V gene encodes CDR1 SGHRS and CDR2 YFSETQ. Unmatched junction bases numbered 9, after V lost 4 bases and J lost 0 bases.

Only a few counts were recorded for this clone. The rearrangement uses TRBV7-2 and TRBJ1-5; perhaps TRBD1 as D (6 bases). Germline CDR1 and CDR2: SGHTA and FQGNSA. The CDR3 totals 16 residues. Trimming removed 5 bases at V and 11 bases at J, with 25 bases between. DNA of the CDR3: TGTGCCAGCAGCCTCAATTGGTCAGGCCGTAGGGGGGCCCAGCATTTT. Its translation is CASSLNWSGRRGAQHF.

This rearrangement joins TRBV6-1 to TRBJ2-7; D may match TRBD1 or TRBD2 (5 bases each). This CDR3 region has 14 residues. The germline V gene has CDR1 MNHNS and CDR2 SASEGT. Trimming cost V 6 bases and J 1 base, with 13 bases left between them. DNA for the CDR3: TGTGCCAGCAGAAGGGGACGGCTTTCCTACGAGCAGTACTTC. Its protein product is CASRRGRLSYEQYF.

The chain has TRBV5-4 and TRBJ2-7; D is perhaps TRBD2 (5 bases). With 9 bases removed from V and 1 base from J, the gap between germline ends came to 17 bases. CDR3 length equals 14 residues. The germline gives CDR1 SGHNT, CDR2 YYREEE (reference sequence). CDR3 loop: CATKRWGGSYEQYF. In DNA form, the CDR3 reads TGTGCCACCAAGCGGTGGGGTGGATCCTACGAGCAGTACTTC.

The chain uses TRBV15 and TRBJ2-1; D possibly corresponds to TRBD1 (7 bases). The CDR3 has 14 residues. Trimming left V 3 bases short and J 10 bases short, with 16 bases between. Looked up from germline, CDR1 is LNHNV and CDR2 is YYDKDF (reference sequence). Written as DNA, the CDR3 is TGTGCCACCAGCAGGCCAGGGGGGCTAGGGGAGCAGTTCTTC. Translation: CATSRPGGLGEQFF.

Here the CDR3 reads CASSPSRDRVGYTIYF. CDR3 nucleotide sequence: TGTGCCAGCTCACCGTCCCGGGACAGGGTCGGATACACCATATATTTT. The chain combines TRBV18 with TRBJ1-3; 9 bases match TRBD1. V shed 3 bases and J 8 bases; nucleotides not matched to a gene: 11. The CDR3 covers 16 residues. CDR1 KGHSH and CDR2 LQKENI come from the germline V gene.

This clone has only one observation. V is TRBV6-1 and J is TRBJ2-5; D tentatively fits TRBD1 or TRBD2 (5 bases each). The germline V and J ends were trimmed by 2 bases and 4 bases, with 11 bases remaining between them. This CDR3 has 14 amino acids. CDR1 is MNHNS, CDR2 SASEGT, per germline. The CDR3 coding sequence is TGTGCCAGCAGTGAAAATACAGGAGGAGAGACCCAGTACTTC. Translating it yields CASSENTGGETQYF.

V is TRBV28 and J is TRBJ2-2, with TRBD1 as a possible D gene (6 bases). V was trimmed by 4 bases and J by 6 bases, leaving 15 bases between them. The CDR3 is 15 amino acids. The germline V gene encodes CDR1 MDHEN and CDR2 SYDVKM. The CDR3 loop is CASSSQGVNAGELFF. The DNA of the CDR3 is TGTGCCAGCAGTTCACAGGGAGTTAACGCCGGGGAGCTGTTTTTT.

This clone has only a few counts. The chain has TRBV27 and TRBJ2-2; D is perhaps TRBD1 or TRBD2 (5 bases each). The CDR3 has 13 residues. Germline values: CDR1 MNHEY, CDR2 SMNVEV (reference sequence). V lost 3 bases, J lost 4 bases, and 6 bases lay in between. The CDR3 loop is CASSFGGTGELFF. DNA of the CDR3: TGTGCCAGCAGTTTTGGGGGCACCGGGGAGCTGTTTTTT.

The rearrangement joins TRBV4-2 to TRBJ2-1; 10 nucleotides match TRBD2. The V gene end was trimmed by 4 bases and the J gene end by 3 bases; junction bases not matched to a gene: 9. The CDR3 covers 17 residues. Germline V gene sequence: CDR1 LGHNA, CDR2 YNFKEQ. In DNA form, the CDR3 reads TGTGCCAGCAGCCGCCACCGCGGACTAGCGGACTACAATGAGCAGTTCTTC. Translating gives CASSRHRGLADYNEQFF.

To note about this clone: Other DNA sequences in the sample encode the same CDR3. The V call is TRBV28, the J call TRBJ1-5, with D perhaps TRBD1 (5 bases). This CDR3 spans 12 amino acids. Between the trimmed V and J ends, which lost 4 bases and 6 bases, there was a span of 7 bases. The V gene's germline CDR1 is MDHEN and CDR2 SYDVKM. The CDR3 loop reads CASSYGGQPQHF. CDR3 coding DNA: TGTGCCAGCAGTTACGGGGGTCAGCCCCAGCATTTT.

The rearrangement joins TRBV9 to TRBJ2-7, with a tentative D call TRBD2 (6 bases). Looked up from germline, CDR1 is SGDLS and CDR2 is YYNGEE. V shed 4 bases and J shed 0 bases, with 11 bases lying between them. The CDR3 runs 14 residues. In DNA, the CDR3 is TGTGCCAGCAGCCTAGCGCCGATCTCCTACGAGCAGTACTTC. Translated: CASSLAPISYEQYF. The whole variable domain, remainder taken from reference TRBV9 and TRBJ2-7, is DSGVTQTPKHLITATGQRVTLRCSPRSGDLSVYWYQQSLDQGLQFLIQYYNGEERAKGNILERFSAQQFPDLHSELNLSSLELGDSALYFCASSLAPISYEQYFGPGTRLTVT.

A note on this clone: A much larger clone sits a single nucleotide away, making a read error possible. Different DNA sequences within this sample yield the same CDR3. The V call is TRBV9, the J call TRBJ2-7; 11 bases align to TRBD1. After removal of 2 bases from V and 4 bases from J, the junction contained 2 bases not matched to a gene. Germline lookup yields CDR1 SGDLS and CDR2 YYNGEE. There are 14 residues in the CDR3. Here the CDR3 DNA reads TGTGCCAGCAGCGTGGGGGACAGGGGGTACGAGCAGTACTTC. Its protein is CASSVGDRGYEQYF. The complete variable domain, with remaining parts taken from reference TRBV9 and TRBJ2-7, reads DSGVTQTPKHLITATGQRVTLRCSPRSGDLSVYWYQQSLDQGLQFLIQYYNGEERAKGNILERFSAQQFPDLHSELNLSSLELGDSALYFCASSVGDRGYEQYFGPGTRLTVT.

The chain joins TRBV11-3 to TRBJ2-1, with a tentative D call TRBD1 (5 bases). The length of the CDR3 is 14 residues. The germline V and J ends were trimmed by 5 bases and 7 bases, with 15 bases remaining between them. Germline values: CDR1 SGHNT, CDR2 YENEEA. In nucleotides, the CDR3 is TGTGCCAGCAGCCCCGCGCGTGGGGCTAATGAGCAGTTCTTC. It is translated as CASSPARGANEQFF.

This chain connects TRBV28 to TRBJ2-3, with D tentatively TRBD2 (5 bases). Germline V gene data show CDR1 as MDHEN and CDR2 as SYDVKM. Trimming took 4 bases from V and 3 from J, leaving 26 bases between them. The CDR3 totals 19 residues. In nucleotides, the CDR3 is TGTGCCAGCAGTTATCAACGAAGGACTTTCCAAGATTATACAGATACGCAGTATTTT. Its translation: CASSYQRRTFQDYTDTQYF.

The chain employs TRBV29-1 and TRBJ1-1, with TRBD1 matching over 7 bases. The CDR3 loop spans 14 amino acids. In germline, CDR1 is SQVTM, CDR2 ANQGSEA. V shed 1 base and J 4 bases; nucleotides not matched to a gene: 6. CDR3 residues: CSVEAEGAITEAFF. As DNA, the CDR3 is TGCAGCGTTGAAGCGGAGGGGGCAATCACTGAAGCTTTCTTT.

This clone appeared once. The chain couples TRBV29-1 to TRBJ1-1, with unresolved D. V was pared by 0 bases and J by 5 bases, with 16 bases between. CDR3 length: 15 amino acids. The germline V gene has CDR1 SQVTM and CDR2 ANQGSEA. As DNA, the CDR3 is TGCAGCGTTGAAGATCGGGTGTTTGGAAAAACTGAAGCTTTCTTT. Protein product: CSVEDRVFGKTEAFF. The complete variable domain, with remaining parts taken from reference TRBV29-1 and TRBJ1-1, reads SAVISQKPSRDICQRGTSLTIQCQVDSQVTMMFWYRQQPGQSLTLIATANQGSEATYESGFVIDKFPISRPNLTFSTLTVSNMSPEDSSIYLCSVEDRVFGKTEAFFGQGTRLTVV.

The chain's CDR3 is CASSLEGFTADGSYNEQFF. In DNA form, the CDR3 reads TGCGCCAGCAGCTTGGAGGGATTTACGGCCGATGGCTCATACAATGAGCAGTTCTTC. V usage is TRBV5-1 and J usage is TRBJ2-1; the D is unclear. This CDR3 is 19 amino acids long. Germline loops: CDR1 SGHRS, CDR2 YFSETQ. V dropped 0 bases and J dropped 4 bases, with 23 bases sitting between them.

This clone was counted ten times or more. The chain links TRBV7-2 to TRBJ2-3; a possible D gene is TRBD1 (5 bases). The CDR3 length is 15 residues. V was pared by 6 bases and J by 2 bases, with 15 bases between. Germline V gene sequence: CDR1 SGHTA, CDR2 FQGNSA. The CDR3 DNA sequence: TGTGCCAGCAGTAAATACAGGCAGATCACAGATACGCAGTATTTT. This gives the protein CASSKYRQITDTQYF.

Remarks on this clone: Other DNA sequences in this sample translate to the same CDR3. This sequence joins TRBV7-9 and TRBJ1-2; D unclear. Trimming pared 1 base from V and 0 bases from J, leaving 6 bases between. The germline gives CDR1 SEHNR, CDR2 FQNEAQ (reference sequence). The CDR3 is made up of 14 amino acids. The CDR3 DNA is TGTGCCAGCAGCTTAGGAGGCACTAACTATGGCTACACCTTC. This sequence encodes CASSLGGTNYGYTF.

The rearrangement uses TRBV5-5 and TRBJ1-2, with D perhaps matching TRBD1 (5 bases). From germline, CDR1 is SGHKS and CDR2 YYEKEE (reference sequence). V lost 4 bases to trimming and J lost 5 bases, with 21 bases between them. This CDR3 comprises 16 residues. For the CDR3, the DNA is TGTGCCAGCAGCGTTTCCCCCCTGACAGACATATATGGCTACACCTTC. This translates into CASSVSPLTDIYGYTF.

This chain links TRBV16 with TRBJ1-2; weak D call: TRBD1 (5 bases). V gave up 0 bases and J gave up 7 bases, with 9 bases separating them. Germline V lookup: CDR1 KGHSY, CDR2 FQNENV. This CDR3 comprises 13 residues. The CDR3 reads CASSQSHQGGYTF. The CDR3 nucleotides are TGTGCCAGCAGCCAATCGCATCAGGGTGGCTACACCTTC. Drawing the rest from reference TRBV16 and TRBJ1-2, the complete variable domain is GEEVAQTPKHLVRGEGQKAKLYCAPIKGHSYVFWYQQVLKNEFKFLISFQNENVFDETGMPKERFSAKCLPNSPCSLEIQATKLEDSAVYFCASSQSHQGGYTFGSGTRLTVV.